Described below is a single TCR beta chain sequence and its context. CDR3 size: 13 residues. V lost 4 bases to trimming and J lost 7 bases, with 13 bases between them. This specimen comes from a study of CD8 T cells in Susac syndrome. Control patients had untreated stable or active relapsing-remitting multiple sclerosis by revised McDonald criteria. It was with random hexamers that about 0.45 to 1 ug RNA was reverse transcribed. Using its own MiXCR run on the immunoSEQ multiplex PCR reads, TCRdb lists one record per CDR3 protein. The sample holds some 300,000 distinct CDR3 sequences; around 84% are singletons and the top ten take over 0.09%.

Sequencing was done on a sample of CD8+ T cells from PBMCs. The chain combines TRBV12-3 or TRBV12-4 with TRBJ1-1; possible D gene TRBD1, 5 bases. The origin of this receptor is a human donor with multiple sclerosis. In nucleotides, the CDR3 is TGTGCCAGCAGTTCAATGTTGGGACTTGAAGCTTTCTTT. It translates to CASSSMLGLEAFF.